The sequence of this TCR beta chain was determined in a study of control samples from healthy donors and cancer patients. Clones were read by immunoSEQ multiplex PCR, and TCRdb kept only the in-frame ones, dropping some. The table records over 85,000 clones, over 75% of them present only once. The CDR3 contains 13 residues. Germline V gene lookup returns CDR1 SGHRS and CDR2 YFSETQ. V gave up 0 bases and J gave up 5 bases, with 7 bases separating them. This clone appeared a few times. Material: PBMCs. V usage is TRBV5-1 and J usage is TRBJ2-3; no definite D call. This TCR was sampled from a woman aged 55-70 years with lung cancer. Here the CDR3 reads CASSLGWGDTQYF. CDR3 DNA sequence: TGCGCCAGCAGCTTGGGATGGGGAGATACGCAGTATTTT.